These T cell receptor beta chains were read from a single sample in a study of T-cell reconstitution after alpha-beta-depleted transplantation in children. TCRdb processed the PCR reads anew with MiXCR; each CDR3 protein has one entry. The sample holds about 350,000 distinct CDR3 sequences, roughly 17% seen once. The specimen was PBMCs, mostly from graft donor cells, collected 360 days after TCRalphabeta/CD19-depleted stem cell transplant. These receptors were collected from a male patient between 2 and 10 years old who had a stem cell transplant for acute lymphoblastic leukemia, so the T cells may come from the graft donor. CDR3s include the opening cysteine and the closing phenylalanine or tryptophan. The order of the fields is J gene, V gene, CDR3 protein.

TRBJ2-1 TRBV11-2 CASSHGSRLAYNEQFF
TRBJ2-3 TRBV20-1 CSAKEETQYF
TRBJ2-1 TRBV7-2 CASSLAVRTSGRDEQFF
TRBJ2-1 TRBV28 CASSLAGGPHNEQFF
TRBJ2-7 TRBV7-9 CASSTRGGIEQYF
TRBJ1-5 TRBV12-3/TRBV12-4 CASSLSVNNQPQHF
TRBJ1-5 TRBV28 CASSWVLNQPQHF
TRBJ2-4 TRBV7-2 CASSLVLAKNIQYF
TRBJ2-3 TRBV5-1 CASSPTGLTDTQYF
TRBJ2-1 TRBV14 CASSQFSPGQASYNEQFF
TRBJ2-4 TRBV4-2 CASSHGDRVKNIQYF
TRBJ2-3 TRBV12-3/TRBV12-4 CASNGGGPTDTQYF
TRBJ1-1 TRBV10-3 CAISAARGEGTEAFF
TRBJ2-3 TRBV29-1 CSVGIFTSTDTQYF
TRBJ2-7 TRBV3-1 CASSPGGTSGLYEQYF
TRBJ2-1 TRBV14 CASSTLATSYNEQFF
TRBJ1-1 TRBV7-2 CASSPRGFRPLNTEAFF
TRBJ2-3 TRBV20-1 CCARSGTSGASTDTQYF
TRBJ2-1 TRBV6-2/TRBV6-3 CASSRNRGRSSYNEQFF
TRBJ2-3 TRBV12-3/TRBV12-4 CASSLPSTDTQYF
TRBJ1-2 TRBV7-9 CASSAGTSNYGYTF
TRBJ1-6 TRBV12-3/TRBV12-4 CASSSTQGLSPLHF
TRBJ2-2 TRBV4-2 CASSQGTSGRSTGELFF
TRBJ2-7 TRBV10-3 CAISAPDSSPYERYF
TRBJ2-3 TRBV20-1 CSAEPRPTDTQYF
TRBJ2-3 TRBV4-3 CASSLTGEERDTQYF
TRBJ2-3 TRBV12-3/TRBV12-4 CASTPLFGTDTQYF
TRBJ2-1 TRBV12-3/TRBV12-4 CASSFRLAANEQFF
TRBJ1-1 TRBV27 CASNPAGGTEAFF
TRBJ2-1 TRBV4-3 CASSQVPPGLATYNEQFF
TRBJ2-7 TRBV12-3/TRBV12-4 CASSSWASGIRYEQYF
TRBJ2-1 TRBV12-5 CASGRPIGGGGNEQFF